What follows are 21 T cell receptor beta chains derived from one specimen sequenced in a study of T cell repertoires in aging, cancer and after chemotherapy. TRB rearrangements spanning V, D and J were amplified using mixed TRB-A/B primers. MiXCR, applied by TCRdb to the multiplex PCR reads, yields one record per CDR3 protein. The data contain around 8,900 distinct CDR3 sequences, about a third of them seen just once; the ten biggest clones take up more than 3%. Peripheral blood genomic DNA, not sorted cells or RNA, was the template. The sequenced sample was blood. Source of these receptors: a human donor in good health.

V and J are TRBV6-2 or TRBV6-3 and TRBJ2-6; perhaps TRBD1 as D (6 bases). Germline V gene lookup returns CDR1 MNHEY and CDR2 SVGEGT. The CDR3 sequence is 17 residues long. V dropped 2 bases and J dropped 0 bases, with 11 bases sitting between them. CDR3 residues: CASSYGTGHSGANVLTF. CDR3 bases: TGTGCCAGCAGTTACGGGACGGGACACTCTGGGGCCAACGTCCTGACTTTC.

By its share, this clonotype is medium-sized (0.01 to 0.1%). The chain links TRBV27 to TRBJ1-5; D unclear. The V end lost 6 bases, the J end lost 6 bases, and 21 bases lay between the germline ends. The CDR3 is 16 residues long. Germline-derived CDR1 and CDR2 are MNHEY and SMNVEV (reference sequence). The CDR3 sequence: CASSLTVMRVSQPQHF. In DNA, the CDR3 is TGTGCCAGCAGCCTAACTGTGATGAGGGTCAGTCAGCCCCAGCATTTT.

The chain's CDR3 is CASSPTGKETQYF. The DNA for the CDR3 is TGTGCCAGCAGCCCTACAGGGAAAGAGACCCAGTACTTC. The V and J genes are TRBV7-2 and TRBJ2-5, with D perhaps TRBD1 (6 bases). There are 13 residues in the CDR3. Germline CDR1 SGHTA, CDR2 FQGNSA. Trimming stripped 5 bases from V and 3 bases from J, with 10 bases between.

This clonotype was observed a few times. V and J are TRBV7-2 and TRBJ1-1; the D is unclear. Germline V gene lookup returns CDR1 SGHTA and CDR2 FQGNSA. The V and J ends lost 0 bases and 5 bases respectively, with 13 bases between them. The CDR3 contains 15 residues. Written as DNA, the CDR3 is TGTGCCAGCAGCTTAGCGGGGAAGGGATCAACTGAAGCTTTCTTT. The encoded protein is CASSLAGKGSTEAFF.

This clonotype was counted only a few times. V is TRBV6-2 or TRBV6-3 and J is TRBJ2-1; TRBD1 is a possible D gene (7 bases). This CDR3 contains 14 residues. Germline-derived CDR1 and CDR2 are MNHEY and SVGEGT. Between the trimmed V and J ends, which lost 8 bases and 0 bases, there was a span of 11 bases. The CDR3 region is CASGGDSSYNEQFF. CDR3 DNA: TGTGCCAGCGGAGGGGACAGCTCCTACAATGAGCAGTTCTTC.

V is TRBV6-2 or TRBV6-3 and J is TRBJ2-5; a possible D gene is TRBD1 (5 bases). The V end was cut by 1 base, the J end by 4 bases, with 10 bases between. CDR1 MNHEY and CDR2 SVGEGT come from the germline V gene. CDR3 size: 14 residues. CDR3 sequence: CASSYWGLGETQYF. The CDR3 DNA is TGTGCCAGCAGTTACTGGGGCCTCGGAGAGACCCAGTACTTC.

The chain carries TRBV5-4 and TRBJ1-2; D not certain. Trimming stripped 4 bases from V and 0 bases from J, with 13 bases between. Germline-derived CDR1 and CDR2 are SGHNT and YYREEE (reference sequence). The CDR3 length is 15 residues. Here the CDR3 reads CASSPRPETNYGYTF. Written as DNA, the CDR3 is TGTGCCAGCAGCCCTCGACCGGAGACTAACTATGGCTACACCTTC.

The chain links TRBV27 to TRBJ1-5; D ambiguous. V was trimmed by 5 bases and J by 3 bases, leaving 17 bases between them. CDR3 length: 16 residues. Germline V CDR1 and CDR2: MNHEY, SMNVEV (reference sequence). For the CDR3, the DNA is TGTGCCAGCAGTCTACGGCAACCTGGGCCCAATCAGCCCCAGCATTTT. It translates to CASSLRQPGPNQPQHF.

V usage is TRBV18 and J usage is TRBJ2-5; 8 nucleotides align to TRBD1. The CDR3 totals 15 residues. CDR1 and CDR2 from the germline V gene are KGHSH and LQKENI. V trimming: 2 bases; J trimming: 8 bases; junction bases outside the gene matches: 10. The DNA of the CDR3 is TGTGCCAGCTCACCAGACGGGACAGGAGGTTTAACCCAGTACTTC. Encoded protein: CASSPDGTGGLTQYF.

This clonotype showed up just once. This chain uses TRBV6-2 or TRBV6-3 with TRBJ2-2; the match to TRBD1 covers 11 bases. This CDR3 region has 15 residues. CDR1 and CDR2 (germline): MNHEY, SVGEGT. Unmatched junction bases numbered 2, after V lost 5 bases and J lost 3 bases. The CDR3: CASSTGQGDTGELFF. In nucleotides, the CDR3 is TGTGCCAGCAGTACGGGACAGGGGGACACCGGGGAGCTGTTTTTT.

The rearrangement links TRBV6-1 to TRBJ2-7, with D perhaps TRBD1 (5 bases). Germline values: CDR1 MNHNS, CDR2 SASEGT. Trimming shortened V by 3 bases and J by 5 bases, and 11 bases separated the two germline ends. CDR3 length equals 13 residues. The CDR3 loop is CASSEGLRDEQYF. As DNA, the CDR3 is TGTGCCAGCAGTGAGGGCCTCAGGGACGAGCAGTACTTC.

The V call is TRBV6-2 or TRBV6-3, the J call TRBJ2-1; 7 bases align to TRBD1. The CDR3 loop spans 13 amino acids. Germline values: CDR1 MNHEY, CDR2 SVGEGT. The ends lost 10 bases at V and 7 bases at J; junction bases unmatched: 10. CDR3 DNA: TGTGCCACTGAGGGGGCTCTAAAGAATGAGCAGTTCTTC. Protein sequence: CATEGALKNEQFF.

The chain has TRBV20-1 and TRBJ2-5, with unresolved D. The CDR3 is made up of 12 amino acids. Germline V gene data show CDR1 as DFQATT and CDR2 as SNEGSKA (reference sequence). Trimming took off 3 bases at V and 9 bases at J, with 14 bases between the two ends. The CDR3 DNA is TGCAGTGCTAGTAGGCAGGTTTCGGCCCAGTACTTC. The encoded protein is CSASRQVSAQYF.

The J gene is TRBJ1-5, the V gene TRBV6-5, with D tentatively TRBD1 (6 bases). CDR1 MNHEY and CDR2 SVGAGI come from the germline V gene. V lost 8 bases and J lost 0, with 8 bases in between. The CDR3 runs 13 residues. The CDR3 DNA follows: TGTGCCAGCCTGACAGGTAGCAATCAGCCCCAGCATTTT. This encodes CASLTGSNQPQHF.

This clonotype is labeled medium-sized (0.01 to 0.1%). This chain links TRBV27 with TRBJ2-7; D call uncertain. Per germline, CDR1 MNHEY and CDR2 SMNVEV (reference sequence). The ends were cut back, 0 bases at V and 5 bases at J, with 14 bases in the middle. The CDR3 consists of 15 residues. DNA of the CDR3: TGTGCCAGCAGTTTATCCCCCGACCCAGACCACGAGCAGTACTTC. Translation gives CASSLSPDPDHEQYF.

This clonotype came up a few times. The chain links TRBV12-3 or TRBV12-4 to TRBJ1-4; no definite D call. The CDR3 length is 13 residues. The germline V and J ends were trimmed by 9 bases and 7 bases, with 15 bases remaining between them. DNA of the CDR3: TGTGCCAGTTGCCGGATCCTTGGTGAAAAACTGTTTTTT. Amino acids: CASCRILGEKLFF.

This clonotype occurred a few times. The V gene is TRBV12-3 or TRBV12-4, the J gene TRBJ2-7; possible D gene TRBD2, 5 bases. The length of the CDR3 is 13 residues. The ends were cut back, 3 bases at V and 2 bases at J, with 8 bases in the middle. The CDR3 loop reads CASSLRVPYEQYF. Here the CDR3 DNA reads TGTGCCAGCAGTTTGAGGGTACCCTACGAGCAGTACTTC.

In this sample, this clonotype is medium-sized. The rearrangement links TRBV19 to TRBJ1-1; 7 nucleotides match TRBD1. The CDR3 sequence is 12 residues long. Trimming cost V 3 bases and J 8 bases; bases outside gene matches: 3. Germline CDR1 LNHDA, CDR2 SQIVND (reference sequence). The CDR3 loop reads CASSIRGQEAFF. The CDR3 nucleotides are TGTGCCAGTAGTATTAGGGGACAGGAAGCTTTCTTT.

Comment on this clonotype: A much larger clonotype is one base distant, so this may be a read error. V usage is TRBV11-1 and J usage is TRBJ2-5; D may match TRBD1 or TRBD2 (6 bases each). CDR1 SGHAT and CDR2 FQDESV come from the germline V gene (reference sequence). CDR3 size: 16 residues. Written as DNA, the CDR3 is TGTACCAGCAGCCCCCGAGGAAGGGGGGTCCAAGAGACCCAGTACTTC. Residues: CTSSPRGRGVQETQYF.

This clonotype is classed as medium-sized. CDR3 in DNA: TGTGCCAGCAGTCCGGGACAGGCTGCAAGCGGGGAGCTGTTTTTT. It translates to CASSPGQAASGELFF. V and J are TRBV27 and TRBJ2-2, with TRBD1 matching 8 bases. CDR1 is MNHEY and CDR2 is SMNVEV in the germline V gene (reference sequence). This CDR3 has 15 amino acids. The ends lost 5 bases at V and 7 bases at J; junction bases unmatched: 9.

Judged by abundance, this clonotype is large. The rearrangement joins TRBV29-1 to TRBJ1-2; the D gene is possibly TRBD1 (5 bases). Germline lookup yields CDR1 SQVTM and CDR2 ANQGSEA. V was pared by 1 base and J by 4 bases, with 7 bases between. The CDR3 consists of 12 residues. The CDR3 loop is CSVEAGTYGYTF. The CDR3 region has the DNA TGCAGCGTTGAAGCAGGGACCTATGGCTACACCTTC.